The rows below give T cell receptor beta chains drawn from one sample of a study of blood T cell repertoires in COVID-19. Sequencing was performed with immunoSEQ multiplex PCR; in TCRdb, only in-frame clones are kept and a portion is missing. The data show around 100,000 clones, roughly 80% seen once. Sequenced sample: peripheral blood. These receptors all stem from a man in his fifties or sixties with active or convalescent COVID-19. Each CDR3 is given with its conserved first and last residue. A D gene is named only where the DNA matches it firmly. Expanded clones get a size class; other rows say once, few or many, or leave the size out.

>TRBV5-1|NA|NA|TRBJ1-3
CASSLIGGNTIYF
TGCGCCAGCAGCTTGATTGGCGGAAACACCATATATTTT
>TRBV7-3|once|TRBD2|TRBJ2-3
CASSLMGGIGTDTQYF
TGTGCCAGCAGCTTAATGGGGGGGATTGGGACAGATACGCAGTATTTT
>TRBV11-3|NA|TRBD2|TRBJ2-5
CASSVGGWGRAQETQYF
TGTGCCAGCAGCGTAGGTGGATGGGGGAGGGCCCAGGAGACCCAGTACTTC
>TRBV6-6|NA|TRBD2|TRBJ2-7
CASSYSTGREALEQYF
TGTGCCAGCAGTTACTCGACGGGGCGGGAGGCTCTCGAGCAGTACTTC
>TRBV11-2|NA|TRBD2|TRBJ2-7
CASSPRGLAGAREQYF
TGTGCCAGCAGCCCCCGAGGACTAGCGGGAGCTCGAGAGCAGTACTTC
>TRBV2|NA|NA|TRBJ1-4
CASAADRNEKLFF
TGTGCCAGCGCAGCCGACAGGAATGAAAAACTGTTTTTT
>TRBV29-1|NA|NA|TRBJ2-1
CSVTLRGIGSYNEQFF
TGCAGCGTGACCCTAAGGGGAATTGGCTCCTACAATGAGCAGTTCTTC
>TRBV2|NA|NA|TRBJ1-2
CASSEGPRGMDYGYTF
TGTGCCAGCAGTGAAGGTCCCCGAGGGATGGACTATGGCTACACCTTC
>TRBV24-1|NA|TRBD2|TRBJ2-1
CATSDQGGAGGSYNEQFF
TGTGCCACCAGTGATCAAGGGGGGGCGGGAGGCTCCTACAATGAGCAGTTCTTC
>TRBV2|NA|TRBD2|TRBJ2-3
CASSPGTSGNYDTQYF
TGTGCCAGCAGTCCTGGGACTAGCGGGAACTATGATACGCAGTATTTT
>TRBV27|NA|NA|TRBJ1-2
CASSSLPVQGYTF
TGTGCCAGCAGTTCTCTGCCCGTACAGGGCTACACCTTC
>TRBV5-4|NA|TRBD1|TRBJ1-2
CASREGQATFYGYTF
TGTGCCAGCAGAGAGGGACAGGCCACATTCTATGGCTACACCTTC
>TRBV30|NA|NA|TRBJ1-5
CAWTRGVKQPQHF
TGTGCCTGGACACGGGGAGTAAAGCAGCCCCAGCATTTT
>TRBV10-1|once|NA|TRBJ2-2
CASSRRNTGELFF
TGCGCCAGCAGTCGTAGGAACACCGGGGAGCTGTTTTTT
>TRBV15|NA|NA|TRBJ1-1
CATSSGWAVNTEAFF
TGTGCCACCAGCAGCGGCTGGGCCGTGAACACTGAAGCTTTCTTT
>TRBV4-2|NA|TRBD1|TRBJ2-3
CASSQDAGQGSDTQYF
TGTGCCAGCAGCCAAGATGCAGGACAGGGGTCAGATACGCAGTATTTT
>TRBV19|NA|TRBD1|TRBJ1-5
CASMEQGYQPQHF
TGTGCCAGTATGGAACAGGGGTACCAGCCCCAGCATTTT
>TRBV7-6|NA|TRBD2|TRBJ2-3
CASSSKSGSAADTQYF
TGTGCCAGCAGCTCCAAAAGCGGGAGTGCAGCAGATACGCAGTATTTT
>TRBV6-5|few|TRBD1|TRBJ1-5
CASKTGSQPQHF
TGTGCCAGCAAGACAGGGTCTCAGCCCCAGCATTTT
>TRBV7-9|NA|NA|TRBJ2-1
CASSLRKSSYNEQFF
TGTGCCAGCAGCTTGAGGAAAAGCTCCTACAATGAGCAGTTCTTC
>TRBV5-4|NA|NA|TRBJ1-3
CASSFDRYSGNTIYF
TGTGCCAGCAGCTTCGACAGATACTCTGGAAACACCATATATTTT
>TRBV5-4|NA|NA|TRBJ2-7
CASSPGSPGYGEQYF
TGTGCCAGCAGCCCCGGTTCGCCAGGATACGGTGAGCAGTACTTC
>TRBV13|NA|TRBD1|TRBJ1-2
CASSLGTGRVGGYTF
TGTGCCAGCAGCTTAGGGACAGGGCGTGTAGGGGGCTACACCTTC
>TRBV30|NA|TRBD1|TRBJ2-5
CAWRDRDGETQYF
TGTGCCTGGAGGGACAGGGATGGGGAGACCCAGTACTTC
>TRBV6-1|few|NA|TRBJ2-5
CASSEAPFRAETQYF
TGTGCCAGCAGTGAAGCCCCGTTCAGGGCGGAGACCCAGTACTTC
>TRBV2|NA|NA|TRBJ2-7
CASSEDPRGYEQYF
TGTGCCAGCAGTGAGGATCCCCGAGGCTACGAGCAGTACTTC
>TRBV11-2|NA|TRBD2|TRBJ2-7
CASSLDEEAWAGVYEQYF
TGTGCCAGCAGCTTAGACGAGGAAGCGTGGGCGGGAGTCTACGAGCAGTACTTC
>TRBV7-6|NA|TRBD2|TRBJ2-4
CASSLTAGAGRNIQYF
TGTGCCAGCAGCTTAACAGCGGGAGCCGGTCGGAACATTCAGTACTTC
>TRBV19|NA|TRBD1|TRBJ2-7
CASRKVGQGDNEQYF
TGTGCCAGTAGAAAGGTAGGGCAGGGGGATAACGAGCAGTACTTC
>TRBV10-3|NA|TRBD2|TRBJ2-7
CAIRGPGQRGLAHDEQYF
TGTGCCATCAGGGGACCGGGACAGAGAGGACTAGCGCACGACGAGCAGTACTTC
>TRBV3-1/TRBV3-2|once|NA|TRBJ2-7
CASSPGTAGGYEQYF
TGTGCCAGCAGCCCCGGGACGGCAGGGGGGTACGAGCAGTACTTC
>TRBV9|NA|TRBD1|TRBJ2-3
CASSVRGYFTDTQYF
TGTGCCAGCAGCGTCAGGGGGTACTTCACAGATACGCAGTATTTT
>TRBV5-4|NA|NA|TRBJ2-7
CASSPPAGPGDEQYF
TGTGCCAGCAGCCCCCCTGCGGGGCCGGGGGACGAGCAGTACTTC
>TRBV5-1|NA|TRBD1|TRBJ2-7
CASSLALRGSSEQYF
TGCGCCAGCAGCTTGGCCCTCAGGGGGTCATCCGAGCAGTACTTC
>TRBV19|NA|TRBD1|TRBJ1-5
CASSPRTGGNSNQPQHF
TGTGCCAGTAGTCCCCGGACAGGTGGGAATAGCAATCAGCCCCAGCATTTT
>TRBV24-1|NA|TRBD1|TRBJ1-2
CATGTGVGDGYTF
TGTGCCACCGGGACAGGGGTTGGAGATGGCTACACCTTC
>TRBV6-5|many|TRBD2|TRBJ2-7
CASSFSTSGSSYEQYF
TGTGCCAGCAGTTTCTCGACTAGCGGGAGCTCCTACGAGCAGTACTTC
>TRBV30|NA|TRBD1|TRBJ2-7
CAWSRQGYEQYF
TGTGCCTGGAGTCGACAGGGCTACGAGCAGTACTTC
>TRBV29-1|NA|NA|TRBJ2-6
CSVGLTSGANVLTF
TGCAGCGTTGGACTGACCTCTGGGGCCAACGTCCTGACTTTC
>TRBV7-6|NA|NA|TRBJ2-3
CASSLFPRAVRTDTQYF
TGTGCCAGCAGCTTATTCCCGAGGGCGGTTCGCACAGATACGCAGTATTTT
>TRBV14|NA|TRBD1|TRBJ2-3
CASSQATGGGGDTQYF
TGTGCCAGCAGCCAAGCAACAGGGGGCGGAGGAGATACGCAGTATTTT